These T cell receptor beta chains were read from a single sample in a study of cytomegalovirus exposure and HLA in healthy donors. TCRdb's copy holds only in-frame clones and misses some; the assay was immunoSEQ multiplex PCR. This sample has 100,000 to 150,000 clones, with 65% to 85% found just once. The sample was PBMCs. The receptor source for this set is a boy younger than 18 in good health and CMV-seronegative. The CDR3 runs from the conserved cysteine through the conserved F or W. The D gene is left open where the match is weak. The size entry is marked missing in some rows and otherwise reads once, few, many or a size class.

D	size	J	V	DNA	CDR3
NA	NA	TRBJ2-3	TRBV4-1	TGCGCCAGCAGCCAAGTAGCAGATACGCAGTATTTT	CASSQVADTQYF
NA	NA	TRBJ1-2	TRBV6-1	TGTGCCAGCAGAGGGGTGGGGCTCTATGGCTACACCTTC	CASRGVGLYGYTF
NA	once	TRBJ2-7	TRBV5-6	TGTGCCAGCAGCTTTACTGGGGCTAGCTCCTACGAGCAGTACTTC	CASSFTGASSYEQYF
NA	NA	TRBJ1-5	TRBV19	TGTGCCAGTAGTATAATGGGCCAGCCCCAGCATTTT	CASSIMGQPQHF
TRBD2	NA	TRBJ2-1	TRBV9	TGTGCCAGCAGCGTGGAGGGACTAGCGGGAGCCCCAGGTGAGCAGTTCTTC	CASSVEGLAGAPGEQFF
NA	NA	TRBJ2-3	TRBV5-8	TGTGCCAGCAGCTCTCACAGGACAACTAGCACAGATACGCAGTATTTT	CASSSHRTTSTDTQYF
NA	NA	TRBJ1-4	TRBV28	TGTGCCAGCAGTTCGACGTACCTGGGGGGTGAAAAACTGTTTTTT	CASSSTYLGGEKLFF
TRBD2	once	TRBJ2-1	TRBV4-2	TGTGCCAGCAGCCACTTAGCGGGACTAACCTACAATGAGCAGTTCTTC	CASSHLAGLTYNEQFF
TRBD2	NA	TRBJ2-3	TRBV9	TGTGCCAGCAGCGTTAGCGGGACTAGCGGGGTAGATACGCAGTATTTT	CASSVSGTSGVDTQYF
TRBD1	NA	TRBJ2-3	TRBV7-3	TGTGCCAGCAGCTTCCGGGACAGGGGAGATACGCAGTATTTT	CASSFRDRGDTQYF
NA	NA	TRBJ2-4	TRBV13	TGTGCCAGCAGCTTAGGCCCGCAGTGGACAGGGACTACTATAGCCAAAAACATTCAGTACTTC	CASSLGPQWTGTTIAKNIQYF
NA	NA	TRBJ2-7	TRBV10-3	TGTGCCATCAGTGATCCTCTGGGCGCCTACGAGCAGTACTTC	CAISDPLGAYEQYF
TRBD2	NA	TRBJ2-3	TRBV4-3	TGCGCCAGCAGCCAAGATCTCTCCTTTGCGGGAGTGGCAGATACGCAGTATTTT	CASSQDLSFAGVADTQYF
TRBD2	NA	TRBJ2-3	TRBV19	TGTGCCAGTAGTATCGGCGGGGAGGGAGGCAGCACAGATACGCAGTATTTT	CASSIGGEGGSTDTQYF
NA	NA	TRBJ2-2	TRBV2	TGTGCCAGCAGCATTTACACCGGGGAGCTGTTTTTT	CASSIYTGELFF
TRBD1	NA	TRBJ1-1	TRBV6-5	TGTGCCAGCAGTCTAAGGACAGGTAGGGCTGAAGCTTTCTTT	CASSLRTGRAEAFF
TRBD1	NA	TRBJ2-1	TRBV5-6	TGTGCCAGCAGCTTGGATGGGACAGCCTCCTACAATGAGCAGTTCTTC	CASSLDGTASYNEQFF
NA	NA	TRBJ1-2	TRBV12-2	TGTGCAAGTCGCCGCGACGCGGACAGTTACTATGGCTACACCTTC	CASRRDADSYYGYTF
TRBD2	few	TRBJ2-1	TRBV30	TGTGCCTGGAGTGTACGAGTGGGTAGCGGGATGCCCCACAATGAGCAGTTCTTC	CAWSVRVGSGMPHNEQFF
NA	NA	TRBJ2-5	TRBV7-2	TGTGCCAGCTGGCAGGGGCCATGGGAGACCCAGTACTTC	CASWQGPWETQYF
NA	NA	TRBJ2-2	TRBV5-1	TGCGCCAGCACCATATCCGGGACTTTCACCGGGGAGCTGTTTTTT	CASTISGTFTGELFF
TRBD2	once	TRBJ2-7	TRBV9	TGTGCCAGCAGCGCCCGGACTAGCGGGAGCCAGCAGTACTTC	CASSARTSGSQQYF
TRBD2	NA	TRBJ2-5	TRBV5-1	TGCGCCAGCAGCTTGCCTATGGGGTCTAGCGGGAGGTTAGAGACCCAGTACTTC	CASSLPMGSSGRLETQYF
NA	NA	TRBJ2-7	TRBV5-5	TGTGCCAGCAGCTTGGTCAGAGGGATTGCGGACGAGCAGTACTTC	CASSLVRGIADEQYF